The 10 T cell receptor beta chains presented below share a single source sample, sequenced in a study of cytomegalovirus exposure and HLA in healthy donors. The PCR ran on 60 Vbeta and 13 Jbeta primers. Data came from immunoSEQ multiplex PCR; TCRdb stores just in-frame clones and leaves some out. The sample consists of some 160,000 clones, 75% to 90% of them appearing once. Sequenced material: PBMCs. These receptors were taken from a woman younger than 30 in good health and CMV-seronegative.

The chain recombines TRBV27 with TRBJ1-3; perhaps TRBD1 as D (5 bases). The V gene lost 5 bases and the J gene lost 0 bases, with 14 bases spanning the gap. CDR1 and CDR2 from the germline V gene are MNHEY and SMNVEV (reference sequence). The CDR3 is made up of 16 amino acids. The CDR3 DNA is TGTGCCAGCAGTCCATCACCAGGGCGCTCTGGAAACACCATATATTTT. This encodes CASSPSPGRSGNTIYF.

This clone was observed once. This sequence joins TRBV5-5 and TRBJ1-5; D is uncertain. Trimming removed 2 bases from V and 1 base from J, with 13 bases in between. This CDR3 is 16 amino acids long. The germline gives CDR1 SGHKS, CDR2 YYEKEE (reference sequence). CDR3 DNA: TGTGCCAGCAGCTTAGGTGGGAGATCAAGCAATCAGCCCCAGCATTTT. Translated, it gives CASSLGGRSSNQPQHF.

The genes are TRBV7-6 and TRBJ2-4, with TRBD2 as a possible D gene (5 bases). Trimming left V 5 bases short and J 7 bases short, with 24 bases between. This CDR3 has 17 residues. From germline, CDR1 is SGHVS and CDR2 FNYEAQ. DNA of the CDR3: TGTGCCAGCAGCCCCGGAGTAGGGAGAGGGTTTGGGAACATTCAGTACTTC. It encodes CASSPGVGRGFGNIQYF.

The chain has TRBV4-1 and TRBJ1-6; D possibly corresponds to TRBD1 (6 bases). Germline assignment: CDR1 MGHRA and CDR2 YSYEKL. This CDR3 contains 15 residues. Trimming took off 4 bases at V and 9 bases at J, with 16 bases between the two ends. CDR3 nucleotide sequence: TGCGCCAGCAGCCCACCTTACAGGGATAGTTCACCCCTCCACTTT. It translates to CASSPPYRDSSPLHF.

The rearrangement joins TRBV19 to TRBJ2-7; 7 bases are shared with TRBD1. The length of the CDR3 is 15 residues. Germline CDR1 is LNHDA and CDR2 is SQIVND (reference sequence). The J segment lost 2 bases and the V segment lost 6 bases, leaving 10 bases of the junction unmatched. DNA for the CDR3: TGTGCCAGTAGCGGGCCTGGGACAGCTACCTACGAGCAGTACTTC. Translating it yields CASSGPGTATYEQYF.

The J gene is TRBJ2-5, the V gene TRBV9; possibly TRBD2 for D (5 bases). The CDR3 length is 13 residues. Germline CDR1 and CDR2: SGDLS and YYNGEE. V shed 5 bases and J shed 5 bases, with 13 bases lying between them. The CDR3 loop reads CASSPPGGETQYF. The CDR3 nucleotides are TGTGCCAGCAGTCCACCGGGCGGGGAGACCCAGTACTTC.

The chain employs TRBV28 and TRBJ1-4; TRBD1 is a possible D gene (6 bases). The germline gives CDR1 MDHEN, CDR2 SYDVKM. Trimming left V 3 bases short and J 7 bases short, with 15 bases between. The CDR3 extends over 15 amino acids. The CDR3 is CASSFSYRVTEKLFF. CDR3 nucleotides: TGTGCCAGCAGTTTTTCATACAGGGTGACTGAAAAACTGTTTTTT.

This sequence joins TRBV18 and TRBJ1-1; D might be TRBD1 (5 bases). CDR1 and CDR2 from the germline V gene are KGHSH and LQKENI. V lost 2 bases, J lost 1 base, and 14 bases lay in between. CDR3 size: 16 residues. The CDR3, as DNA: TGTGCCAGCTCACCATCCGACGGGAGGGGGAACACTGAAGCTTTCTTT. Encoded protein: CASSPSDGRGNTEAFF.

The chain recombines TRBV28 with TRBJ2-7; D gene unclear. CDR1 is MDHEN and CDR2 is SYDVKM in the germline V gene. This CDR3 contains 13 residues. V lost 4 bases, J lost 2 bases, and 9 bases lay in between. The DNA for the CDR3 is TGTGCCAGCAGTTCTCACAAAACCTACGAGCAGTACTTC. This gives the protein CASSSHKTYEQYF.

The V call is TRBV27, the J call TRBJ2-4; no clear D. In germline, CDR1 is MNHEY, CDR2 SMNVEV (reference sequence). Trimming stripped 6 bases from V and 1 base from J, with 19 bases between. The CDR3 consists of 17 residues. The CDR3 loop reads CASSRRAPPLAKNIQYF. CDR3 in DNA: TGTGCCAGCAGCCGCCGAGCCCCCCCGCTGGCCAAAAACATTCAGTACTTC.